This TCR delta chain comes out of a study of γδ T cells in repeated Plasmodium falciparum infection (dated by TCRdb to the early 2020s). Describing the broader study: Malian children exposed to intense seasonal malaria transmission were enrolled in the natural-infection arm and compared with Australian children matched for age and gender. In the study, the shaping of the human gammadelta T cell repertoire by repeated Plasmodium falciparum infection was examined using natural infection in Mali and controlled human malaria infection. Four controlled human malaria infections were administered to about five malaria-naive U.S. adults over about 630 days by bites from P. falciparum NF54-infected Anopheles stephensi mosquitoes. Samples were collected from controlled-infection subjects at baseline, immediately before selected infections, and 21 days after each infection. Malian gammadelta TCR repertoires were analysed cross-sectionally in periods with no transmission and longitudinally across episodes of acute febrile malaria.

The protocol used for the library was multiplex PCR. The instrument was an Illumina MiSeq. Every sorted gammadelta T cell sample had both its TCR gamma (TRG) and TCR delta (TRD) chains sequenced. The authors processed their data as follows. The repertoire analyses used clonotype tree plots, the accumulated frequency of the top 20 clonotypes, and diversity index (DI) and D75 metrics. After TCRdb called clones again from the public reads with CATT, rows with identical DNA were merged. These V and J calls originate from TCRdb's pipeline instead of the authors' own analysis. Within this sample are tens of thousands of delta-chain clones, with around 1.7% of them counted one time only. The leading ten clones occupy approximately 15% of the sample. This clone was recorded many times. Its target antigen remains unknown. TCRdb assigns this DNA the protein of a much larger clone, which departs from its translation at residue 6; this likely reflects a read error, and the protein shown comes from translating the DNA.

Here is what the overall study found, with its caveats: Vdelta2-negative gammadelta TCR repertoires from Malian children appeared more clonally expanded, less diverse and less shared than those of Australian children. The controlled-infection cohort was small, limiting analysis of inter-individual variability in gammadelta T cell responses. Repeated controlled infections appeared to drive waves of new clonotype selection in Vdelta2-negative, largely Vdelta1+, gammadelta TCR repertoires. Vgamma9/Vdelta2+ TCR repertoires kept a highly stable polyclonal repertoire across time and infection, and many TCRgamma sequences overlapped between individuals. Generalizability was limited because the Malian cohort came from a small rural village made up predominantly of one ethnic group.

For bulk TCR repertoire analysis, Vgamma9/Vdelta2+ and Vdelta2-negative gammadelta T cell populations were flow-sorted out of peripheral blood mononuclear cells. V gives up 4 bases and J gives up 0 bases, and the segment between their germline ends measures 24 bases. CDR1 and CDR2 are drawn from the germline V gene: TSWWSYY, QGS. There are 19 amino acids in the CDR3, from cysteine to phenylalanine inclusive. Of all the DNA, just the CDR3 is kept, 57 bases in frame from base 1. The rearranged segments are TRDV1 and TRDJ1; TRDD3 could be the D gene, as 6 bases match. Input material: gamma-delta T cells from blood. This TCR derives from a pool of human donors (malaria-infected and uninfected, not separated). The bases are TGTGCTCTTGGGGCTTCCCTTTTGGGGGGACTACCGTACACCGATAAACTCATCTTT. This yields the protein CALGASLLGGLPYTDKLIF.